These 9 T cell receptor beta chains came from one sample sequenced in a study of cytomegalovirus exposure and HLA in healthy donors. The PCR employed 60 Vbeta primers together with 13 Jbeta primers. Only in-frame clones appear in the TCRdb table, and some are missing; sequencing was by immunoSEQ multiplex PCR. With 140,000 to 150,000 clones in the sample, the ten largest clones hold 0.85% to 1%. The specimen sequenced was PBMCs. The receptors shown here come from a male donor in good health and CMV-seronegative.

The chain has TRBV5-1 and TRBJ2-2; TRBD1 aligns across 10 bases. Per the germline V gene, CDR1 is SGHRS and CDR2 is YFSETQ. CDR3 length: 16 residues. V shed 4 bases and J 4 bases; nucleotides not matched to a gene: 7. CDR3 loop: CASSPGTGDGTGELFF. CDR3 DNA: TGCGCCAGCAGCCCCGGGACAGGGGACGGCACCGGGGAGCTGTTTTTT. The variable domain in full, with the rest retrieved from reference TRBV5-1 and TRBJ2-2, is KAGVTQTPRYLIKTRGQQVTLSCSPISGHRSVSWYQQTPGQGLQFLFEYFSETQRNKGNFPGRFSGRQFSNSRSEMNVSTLELGDSALYLCASSPGTGDGTGELFFGEGSRLTVL.

V and J are TRBV5-4 and TRBJ2-1; 12 nucleotides align to TRBD2. Germline CDR1 SGHNT, CDR2 YYREEE (reference sequence). J lost 8 bases, V lost 4 bases, and 4 bases had no gene match. The CDR3 is made up of 14 amino acids. The CDR3 loop is CASSRTSGEDEQFF. CDR3 DNA: TGTGCCAGCAGCCGGACTAGCGGGGAAGATGAGCAGTTCTTC.

The chain employs TRBV5-1 and TRBJ1-4, with 12 bases identical to TRBD1. The CDR3 loop spans 16 amino acids. The V gene's germline CDR1 is SGHRS and CDR2 YFSETQ. V shed 0 bases and J 7 bases; nucleotides not matched to a gene: 4. CDR3 residues: CASSLGRGQGAEKLFF. Here the CDR3 DNA reads TGCGCCAGCAGCTTGGGCAGGGGACAGGGGGCTGAAAAACTGTTTTTT. Combining the CDR3 with reference TRBV5-1 and TRBJ1-4 gives the whole variable domain KAGVTQTPRYLIKTRGQQVTLSCSPISGHRSVSWYQQTPGQGLQFLFEYFSETQRNKGNFPGRFSGRQFSNSRSEMNVSTLELGDSALYLCASSLGRGQGAEKLFFGSGTQLSVL.

The chain links TRBV6-5 to TRBJ2-1; no definite D call. Deletions cut 4 bases from V and 0 bases from J, with 13 bases between. This CDR3 comprises 16 residues. Germline lookup yields CDR1 MNHEY and CDR2 SVGAGI. The CDR3 sequence: CASSSFPPSSYNEQFF. CDR3 sequence (DNA): TGTGCCAGCAGTTCCTTCCCCCCGAGCTCCTACAATGAGCAGTTCTTC.

This chain uses TRBV7-9 with TRBJ2-2, with D possibly TRBD1 on 6 matching bases. With 5 bases removed from V and 3 bases from J, the gap between germline ends came to 13 bases. The CDR3 covers 15 residues. The V gene's germline CDR1 is SEHNR and CDR2 FQNEAQ (reference sequence). CDR3 nucleotide sequence: TGTGCCAGCAGCCCGCCAGGACAGTACACCGGGGAGCTGTTTTTT. Its protein is CASSPPGQYTGELFF.

The chain carries TRBV30 and TRBJ1-1; tentatively, D is TRBD1 (6 bases). The CDR3 covers 15 residues. CDR1 is GTSNPN, CDR2 SVGIG, per germline (reference sequence). Trimming cost V 7 bases and J 1 base, with 19 bases left between them. CDR3 sequence reads: CASPTGLSKNTEAFF. DNA of the CDR3: TGTGCCTCTCCAACAGGGTTATCAAAGAACACTGAAGCTTTCTTT. The full variable domain, rest sourced from reference TRBV30 and TRBJ1-1, is SQTIHQWPATLVQPVGSPLSLECTVEGTSNPNLYWYRQAAGRGLQLLFYSVGIGQISSEVPQNLSASRPQDRQFILSSKKLLLSDSGFYLCASPTGLSKNTEAFFGQGTRLTVV.

The rearrangement uses TRBV29-1 and TRBJ2-5; the match to TRBD2 covers 11 bases. The germline gives CDR1 SQVTM, CDR2 ANQGSEA. The CDR3 sequence is 18 residues long. V shed 1 base and J 4 bases; nucleotides not matched to a gene: 14. CDR3 amino acids: CSVEGASGGPRGGETQYF. DNA for the CDR3: TGCAGCGTTGAAGGTGCTAGCGGGGGGCCCCGGGGGGGAGAGACCCAGTACTTC.

J is TRBJ2-7 and V is TRBV6-5; 12 bases match TRBD2. V shed 6 bases, J shed 2 bases, and the junction held 5 bases outside the gene matches. Germline V gene lookup returns CDR1 MNHEY and CDR2 SVGAGI. CDR3 size: 15 residues. The CDR3 region is CASSLTSGSAYEQYF. The CDR3 region has the DNA TGTGCCAGCAGCCTGACTAGCGGGAGCGCCTACGAGCAGTACTTC.

DNA of the CDR3: TGTGCCAGCAGCCCGGGGCAGGGGGCCTACGAGCAGTACTTC. Its translation is CASSPGQGAYEQYF. The chain carries TRBV5-4 and TRBJ2-7, with 7 bases identical to TRBD1. The CDR3 runs to 14 residues. From germline, CDR1 is SGHNT and CDR2 YYREEE (reference sequence). The trim removed 4 bases at V and 2 bases at J, leaving 6 bases unmatched.